These 4 T cell receptor beta chains came from one sample sequenced in a study of blood T cells in healthy people across ages. A sample-barcoded 5' primer and a J-beta primer mix were used in a second PCR of roughly 6 to 11 cycles. TCRdb processed the 5' RACE reads anew with MiXCR; each CDR3 protein has one entry. The sample lists 1.2 million to 1.5 million distinct CDR3 sequences, approximately 40% occurring once. The sample consisted of blood. Source of these receptors: a woman aged 18-30 years in good health.

Points on this clonotype: One end of the junction is discordant with germline, which a read error may explain. The chain carries TRBV12-3 or TRBV12-4 and TRBJ2-7; 7 nucleotides line up with TRBD2. CDR3 length: 14 residues. This chain's CDR3 is CSSSLNVAGDEQYF. CDR3 DNA sequence: TGTTCCAGCAGTTTAAATGTTGCGGGGGACGAGCAGTACTTC.

This clonotype was counted ten times or more. In DNA form, the CDR3 reads TGTGCCAGCAGCTTAGGTGGCGTCTCCTACGAGCAGTACTTC. Translating gives CASSLGGVSYEQYF. The chain is built from TRBV7-2 and TRBJ2-7; D gene unclear. Germline assignment: CDR1 SGHTA and CDR2 FQGNSA. This CDR3 region has 14 residues. Between the trimmed V and J ends, which lost 1 base and 0 bases, there was a span of 7 bases.

In this sample, this clonotype turned up a few times. The chain recombines TRBV24-1 with TRBJ2-3; D gene uncertain. The ends were cut back, 1 base at V and 2 bases at J, with 12 bases in the middle. This CDR3 is 16 amino acids long. CDR1 is KGHDR and CDR2 is SFDVKD in the germline V gene. The CDR3 reads CATSDFGRSSTDTQYF. CDR3 DNA sequence: TGTGCCACCAGTGATTTCGGGCGGTCTTCCACAGATACGCAGTATTTT.

This clonotype was observed many times. V and J are TRBV5-1 and TRBJ2-3; D is possibly TRBD1 (6 bases). The germline V gene has CDR1 SGHRS and CDR2 YFSETQ. The CDR3 is made up of 14 amino acids. V was cut by 0 bases and J by 3 bases, with 8 bases left in between. The CDR3 is CASSLAQGTDTQYF. CDR3 bases: TGCGCCAGCAGCTTGGCTCAGGGGACAGATACGCAGTATTTT.